This is a list of T cell receptor beta chains from one sample in a study of metastatic and nonmetastatic thyroid tumors. TCRdb recomputed clones from the PCR reads via MiXCR. The table records 40,000 to 50,000 clones, 12% of them present only once. Sequenced sample: blood. Every receptor here comes from a male donor with papillary thyroid cancer or a benign thyroid nodule (not recorded which). Some clones in this sample may be carry-over from other donors' samples. Both conserved end residues are part of each CDR3. D genes are given only for firm matches. Not every row has a clone size; where given, it reads once, few, many or a size class.

clone_size	v_call	d_call	j_call	cdr3_nt	cdr3_aa
few	TRBV4-3	-	TRBJ1-4	TGCGCCAGCAGCCAAGATCTGGGGAAAGGCGCTAATGAAAAACTGTTTTTT	CASSQDLGKGANEKLFF
few	TRBV18	-	TRBJ1-3	TGTGCCAGCTCACCGTCAGCTGGAAACACCATATATTTT	CASSPSAGNTIYF
many	TRBV7-6	-	TRBJ2-7	TGTGCCAGCAGCTGGCCCCGCGAGACAGGCTCCTACGAGCAGTACTTC	CASSWPRETGSYEQYF
many	TRBV5-1	TRBD2	TRBJ2-1	TGCGCCAGCAGCTTGGTCGCTAGCGGGAGGGCCGCTGAGCAGTTCTTC	CASSLVASGRAAEQFF
-	TRBV19	TRBD1	TRBJ1-3	TGTGCCAGTAGGAGACAGGGGGCTGGAAACACCATATATTTT	CASRRQGAGNTIYF
many	TRBV19	TRBD1	TRBJ2-3	TGTGCCAGTAGTATAGCGGGTAGGGGGACAGGGTTGACAGATACGCAGTATTTT	CASSIAGRGTGLTDTQYF
many	TRBV11-2	-	TRBJ2-3	TGTGCCAGCAGTTCCCCGAGGGTTAGCACAGATACGCAGTATTTT	CASSSPRVSTDTQYF
-	TRBV29-1	-	TRBJ2-7	TGCAGCGTTCCTCCCAGGTTAAGCTCCTACGAGCAGTACTTC	CSVPPRLSSYEQYF
many	TRBV6-5	TRBD1	TRBJ2-5	TGTGCCAGCAGTTACTCGGACAGGGAAGAGACCCAGTACTTC	CASSYSDREETQYF
-	TRBV2	TRBD1	TRBJ2-2	TGTGCCAGCAGTTACGCCCCGGGACAGTTTACCGGGGAGCTGTTTTTT	CASSYAPGQFTGELFF
many	TRBV5-8	-	TRBJ2-3	TGTGCCAGCAGCTTGGCATCTAGCACAGATACGCAGTATTTT	CASSLASSTDTQYF
many	TRBV5-1	-	TRBJ1-1	TGCGCCAGCAGCTTGACCGAGATGAACACTGAAGCTTTCTTT	CASSLTEMNTEAFF
-	TRBV6-1	TRBD2	TRBJ2-7	TGTGCCAGCAGTCTAGCGGGAGAGCAGTACTTC	CASSLAGEQYF
many	TRBV24-1	-	TRBJ2-3	TGTGCCACCAGTGATGCCCTCCGACGCACAGATACGCAGTATTTT	CATSDALRRTDTQYF
many	TRBV28	TRBD2	TRBJ2-3	TGTGCCAGCAGACGTAGCGGGGGGGGCACAGATACGCAGTATTTT	CASRRSGGGTDTQYF
many	TRBV7-9	-	TRBJ2-7	TGTGCCAGCAGCTTAGAGGAGGGCTACGAGCAGTACTTC	CASSLEEGYEQYF
many	TRBV6-5	TRBD2	TRBJ2-1	TGTGCCAGCAGTTACCGCCAGCCGGGACTAGCCCCCGCGGAGCAGTTCTTC	CASSYRQPGLAPAEQFF
medium-sized	TRBV6-1	-	TRBJ1-6	TGTGCCAGCAGTGAAGTGGCAGGATCAAATTCACCCCTCCACTTT	CASSEVAGSNSPLHF
many	TRBV5-1	-	TRBJ2-3	TGCGCCAGCAGCTTTAATAGCGGCTCAGATACGCAGTATTTT	CASSFNSGSDTQYF
many	TRBV19	-	TRBJ2-1	TGTGCCAGTACTGACTATTACAATGAGCAGTTCTTC	CASTDYYNEQFF
once	TRBV11-2	TRBD1	TRBJ2-3	TGTGCCAGCAGCTCCTACGGACAGGGAGAAACAGATACGCAGTATTTT	CASSSYGQGETDTQYF
many	TRBV20-1	TRBD1	TRBJ2-3	TGCAGTGCCCGACTCCTGGGACAGGGGTCCACAGATACGCAGTATTTT	CSARLLGQGSTDTQYF
many	TRBV9	-	TRBJ1-3	TGTGCCAGCAGCGTAAGCAGGGGCCCGTCCTCTGGAAACACCATATATTTT	CASSVSRGPSSGNTIYF
many	TRBV30	-	TRBJ2-5	TGTGCCTGTACCCGCTCCGGGGGACAAGAGACCCAGTACTTC	CACTRSGGQETQYF
many	TRBV7-2	-	TRBJ2-5	TGTGCCAGCAGCTTAGTCCTAAGAGGGGAGACCCAGTACTTC	CASSLVLRGETQYF
-	TRBV3-1	-	TRBJ2-7	TGTGCCAGCAGCCAAGAGGTTCAGGGGCCGCCTTACGACGAGCAGTACTTC	CASSQEVQGPPYDEQYF
-	TRBV9	-	TRBJ2-1	TGTGCCAGCAGCGTAGGAGGGAGAGCTGAGCAGTTCTTC	CASSVGGRAEQFF
many	TRBV10-3	-	TRBJ1-1	TGTGCCATCACCTTGGGGGAAGCGGGAACTGAAGCTTTCTTT	CAITLGEAGTEAFF